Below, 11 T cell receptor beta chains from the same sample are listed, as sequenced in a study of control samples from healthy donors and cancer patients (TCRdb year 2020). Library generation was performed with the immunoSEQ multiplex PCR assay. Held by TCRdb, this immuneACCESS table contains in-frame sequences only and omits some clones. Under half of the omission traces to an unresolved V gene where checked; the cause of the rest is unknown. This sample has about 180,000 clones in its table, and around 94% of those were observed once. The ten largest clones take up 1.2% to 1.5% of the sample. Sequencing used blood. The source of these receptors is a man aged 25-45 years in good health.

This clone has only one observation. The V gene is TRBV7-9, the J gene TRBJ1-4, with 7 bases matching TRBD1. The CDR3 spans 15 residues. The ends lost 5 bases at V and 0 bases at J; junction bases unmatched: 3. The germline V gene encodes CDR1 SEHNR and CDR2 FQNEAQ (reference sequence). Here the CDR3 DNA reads TGTGCCAGCAGCACCCAGGGGGCAACTAATGAAAAACTGTTTTTT. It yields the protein CASSTQGATNEKLFF.

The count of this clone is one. Written as DNA, the CDR3 is TGTGCCAGCAGCATTCAAGGACAGCGCTATGGCTACACCTTC. It translates to CASSIQGQRYGYTF. The J gene is TRBJ1-2, the V gene TRBV5-4, with a weak D call TRBD1 (6 bases). The CDR3 loop spans 14 amino acids. Per germline, CDR1 SGHNT and CDR2 YYREEE (reference sequence). Trimming took 4 bases from V and 4 from J, leaving 14 bases between them.

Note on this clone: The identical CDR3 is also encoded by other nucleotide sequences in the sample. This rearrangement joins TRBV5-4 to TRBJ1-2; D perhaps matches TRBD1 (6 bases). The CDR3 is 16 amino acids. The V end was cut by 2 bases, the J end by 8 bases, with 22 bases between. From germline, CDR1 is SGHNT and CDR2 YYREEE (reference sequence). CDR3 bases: TGTGCCAGCAGCTTAGGGGGGGCGGTGGGGGATAGAGGCTACACCTTC. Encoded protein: CASSLGGAVGDRGYTF.

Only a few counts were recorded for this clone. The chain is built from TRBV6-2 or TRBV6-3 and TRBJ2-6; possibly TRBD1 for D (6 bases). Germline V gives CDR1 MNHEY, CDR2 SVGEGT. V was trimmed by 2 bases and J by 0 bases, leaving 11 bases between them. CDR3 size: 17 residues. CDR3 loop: CASSYGDTFSGANVLTF. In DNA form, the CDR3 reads TGTGCCAGCAGTTACGGGGACACCTTCTCTGGGGCCAACGTCCTGACTTTC.

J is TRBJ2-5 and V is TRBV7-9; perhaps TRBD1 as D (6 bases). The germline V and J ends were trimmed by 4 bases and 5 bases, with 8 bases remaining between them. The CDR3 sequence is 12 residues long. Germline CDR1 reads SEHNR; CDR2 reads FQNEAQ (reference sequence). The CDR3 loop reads CASSSGEETQYF. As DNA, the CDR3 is TGTGCCAGCAGCTCAGGGGAGGAGACCCAGTACTTC. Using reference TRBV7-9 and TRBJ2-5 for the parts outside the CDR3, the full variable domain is DTGVSQNPRHKITKRGQNVTFRCDPISEHNRLYWYRQTLGQGPEFLTYFQNEAQLEKSRLLSDRFSAERPKGSFSTLEIQRTEQGDSAMYLCASSSGEETQYFGPGTRLLVL.

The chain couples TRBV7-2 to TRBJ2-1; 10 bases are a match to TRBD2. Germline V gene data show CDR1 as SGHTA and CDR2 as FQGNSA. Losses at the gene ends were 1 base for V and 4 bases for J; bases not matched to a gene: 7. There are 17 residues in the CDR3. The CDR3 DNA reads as TGTGCCAGCAGCTTAGAAAGGACTAGCGGCTCATACAATGAGCAGTTCTTC. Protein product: CASSLERTSGSYNEQFF. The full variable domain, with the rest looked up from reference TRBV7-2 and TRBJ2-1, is GAGVSQSPSNKVTEKGKDVELRCDPISGHTALYWYRQSLGQGLEFLIYFQGNSAPDKSGLPSDRFSAERTGGSVSTLTIQRTQQEDSAVYLCASSLERTSGSYNEQFFGPGTRLTVL.

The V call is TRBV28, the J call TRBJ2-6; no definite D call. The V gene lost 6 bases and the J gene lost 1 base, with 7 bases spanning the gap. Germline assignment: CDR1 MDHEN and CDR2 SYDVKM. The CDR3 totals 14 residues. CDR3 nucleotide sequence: TGTGCCAGCAGAGGTAGGTCTGGGGCCAACGTCCTGACTTTC. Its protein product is CASRGRSGANVLTF.

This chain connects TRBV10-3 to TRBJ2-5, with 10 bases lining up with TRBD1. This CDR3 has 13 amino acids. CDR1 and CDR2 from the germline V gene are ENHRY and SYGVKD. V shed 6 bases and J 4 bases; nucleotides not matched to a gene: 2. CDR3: CAISGTGAETQYF. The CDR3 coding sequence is TGTGCCATCAGCGGGACAGGGGCAGAGACCCAGTACTTC.

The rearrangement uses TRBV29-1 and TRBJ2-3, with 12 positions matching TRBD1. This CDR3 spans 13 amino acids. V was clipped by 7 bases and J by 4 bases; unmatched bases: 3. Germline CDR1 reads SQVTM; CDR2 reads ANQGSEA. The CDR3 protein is CSEGTGGADTQYF. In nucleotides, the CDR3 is TGCAGCGAGGGGACAGGGGGCGCAGATACGCAGTATTTT.

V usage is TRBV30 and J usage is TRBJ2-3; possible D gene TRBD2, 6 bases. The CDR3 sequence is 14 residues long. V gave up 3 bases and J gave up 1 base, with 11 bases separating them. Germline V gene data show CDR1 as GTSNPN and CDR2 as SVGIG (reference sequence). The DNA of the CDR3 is TGTGCCTGGAGCCGCGGGAAGCGCACAGATACGCAGTATTTT. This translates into CAWSRGKRTDTQYF.

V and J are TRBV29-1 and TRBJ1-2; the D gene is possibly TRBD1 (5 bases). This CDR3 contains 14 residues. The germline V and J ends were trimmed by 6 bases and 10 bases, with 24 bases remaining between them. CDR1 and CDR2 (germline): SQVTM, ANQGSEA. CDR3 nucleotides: TGCAGCGTCGATAAGCCCCCGGGAAGCGGGGCCTACACCTTC. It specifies CSVDKPPGSGAYTF. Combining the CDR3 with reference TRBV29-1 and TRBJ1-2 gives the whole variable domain SAVISQKPSRDICQRGTSLTIQCQVDSQVTMMFWYRQQPGQSLTLIATANQGSEATYESGFVIDKFPISRPNLTFSTLTVSNMSPEDSSIYLCSVDKPPGSGAYTFGSGTRLTVV.